A selection of T cell receptor beta chains follows, all from one sample in a study of T cell responses to AZD1222 COVID-19 vaccine. Some clones are missing from TCRdb's copy, which holds only in-frame ones; the method was immunoSEQ multiplex PCR. In the table there are approximately 140,000 clones, 94% of which are singletons. The sequencing here drew on peripheral blood, taken on day 0 of AZD1222 vaccination. These receptor sequences come from an adult in good health. Both conserved end residues are part of each CDR3. Fields, in order: CDR3 protein, CDR3 DNA, J gene, D gene, V gene, CDR3 length. The D gene is left open where the match is weak.

CDR3: CASSIVQGSISQPQHF
DNA: TGTGCCAGTAGTATAGTTCAGGGTTCTATCAGTCAGCCCCAGCATTTT
J: TRBJ1-5
D: NA
V: TRBV19
length: 16

CDR3: CAIGASGRDNEQFF
DNA: TGTGCCATCGGGGCTAGCGGGAGGGACAATGAGCAGTTCTTC
J: TRBJ2-1
D: TRBD2
V: TRBV6-5
length: 14

CDR3: CASSLAQRGVGSSYNSPLHF
DNA: TGCGCCAGCAGCTTGGCCCAGAGAGGGGTGGGAAGCTCCTATAATTCACCCCTCCACTTT
J: TRBJ1-6
D: NA
V: TRBV5-1
length: 20

CDR3: CASSIDGGGLAGNNEQFF
DNA: TGTGCCAGTAGTATAGACGGGGGCGGACTAGCGGGAAACAATGAGCAGTTCTTC
J: TRBJ2-1
D: TRBD2
V: TRBV19
length: 18

CDR3: CASSPAVMNTEAFF
DNA: TGTGCCAGCTCACCTGCAGTGATGAACACTGAAGCTTTCTTT
J: TRBJ1-1
D: NA
V: TRBV18
length: 14

CDR3: CASRDEETQYF
DNA: TGCGCCAGCAGGGATGAAGAGACCCAGTACTTC
J: TRBJ2-5
D: NA
V: TRBV5-1
length: 11

CDR3: CASSVDLVTGELFF
DNA: TGTGCCAGCAGCGTAGACCTAGTAACTGGGGAGCTGTTTTTT
J: TRBJ2-2
D: NA
V: TRBV9
length: 14

CDR3: CASSLGQTGNTIYF
DNA: TGTGCCAGCAGTTTGGGGCAGACTGGAAACACCATATATTTT
J: TRBJ1-3
D: NA
V: TRBV6-6
length: 14

CDR3: CASSILAGLYNEQFF
DNA: TGTGCCAGTAGTATTTTGGCGGGACTTTACAATGAGCAGTTCTTC
J: TRBJ2-1
D: NA
V: TRBV19
length: 15

CDR3: CASRSGNTIYF
DNA: TGTGCCAGCCGCTCTGGAAACACCATATATTTT
J: TRBJ1-3
D: NA
V: TRBV3-1/TRBV3-2
length: 11

CDR3: CASSQPRVSDGYTF
DNA: TGTGCCAGCAGCCAACCAAGGGTTTCGGATGGCTACACCTTC
J: TRBJ1-2
D: NA
V: TRBV4-2
length: 14

CDR3: CASSQVLAGGPYYNEQFF
DNA: TGCGCCAGCAGCCAAGTCCTAGCGGGAGGGCCATATTATAATGAGCAGTTCTTC
J: TRBJ2-1
D: TRBD2
V: TRBV4-3
length: 18

CDR3: CASSLDVGAGASGYTF
DNA: TGCGCCAGCAGCTTGGATGTCGGCGCAGGGGCCTCTGGCTACACCTTC
J: TRBJ1-2
D: NA
V: TRBV5-1
length: 16

CDR3: CASRLLENTGELFF
DNA: TGTGCCAGCAGGCTACTGGAGAACACCGGGGAGCTGTTTTTT
J: TRBJ2-2
D: NA
V: TRBV27
length: 14

CDR3: CASGLMVNTEAFF
DNA: TGTGCTAGTGGTTTAATGGTGAACACTGAAGCTTTCTTT
J: TRBJ1-1
D: NA
V: TRBV12-5
length: 13

CDR3: CASSLTGTRGPQHF
DNA: TGTGCCAGCAGTTTGACCGGGACGAGGGGACCCCAGCATTTT
J: TRBJ1-5
D: NA
V: TRBV28
length: 14

CDR3: CASSIDNSRRSEAFF
DNA: TGTGCCAGTAGTATAGATAACTCACGGCGTTCTGAAGCTTTCTTT
J: TRBJ1-1
D: NA
V: TRBV19
length: 15

CDR3: CASSLGLTSGELFF
DNA: TGTGCCAGCAGCTTAGGACTCACTTCCGGGGAGCTGTTTTTT
J: TRBJ2-2
D: NA
V: TRBV13
length: 14

CDR3: CASSQGSLRDTQYF
DNA: TGTGCCAGCAGCCAGGGCTCCCTTCGAGATACGCAGTATTTT
J: TRBJ2-3
D: NA
V: TRBV9
length: 14

CDR3: CASSNGQGAQPQHF
DNA: TGCGCCAGCAGTAACGGACAGGGGGCTCAGCCCCAGCATTTT
J: TRBJ1-5
D: TRBD1
V: TRBV4-1
length: 14

CDR3: CASSLYTIKTGELFF
DNA: TGTGCCAGCAGCTTATATACAATAAAGACCGGGGAGCTGTTTTTT
J: TRBJ2-2
D: NA
V: TRBV7-2
length: 15

CDR3: CASSSSGGGNTIYF
DNA: TGTGCCAGTAGCTCGTCGGGGGGTGGAAACACCATATATTTT
J: TRBJ1-3
D: NA
V: TRBV19
length: 14

CDR3: CASSFANEKLFF
DNA: TGTGCCAGCAGTTTTGCCAATGAAAAACTGTTTTTT
J: TRBJ1-4
D: NA
V: TRBV12-3/TRBV12-4
length: 12